Included here is one T cell receptor (beta chain) sequence, with context. Sequencing used immunoSEQ multiplex PCR; TCRdb keeps in-frame clones, though not all of them. The top ten clones hold 3.5% to 4.5% of a sample with roughly 200,000 clones, just over 85% of them seen once. The data were taken from a study of blood T cell repertoires in COVID-19. The clonotype comes from a woman between 40 and 55 years old with acute COVID-19. The material sequenced was PBMCs or T cells enriched from blood (not recorded which).

Written as DNA, the CDR3 is TGTGCCAGCACAAGACAGGGTTCCTATGGCTACACCTTC. This sequence encodes CASTRQGSYGYTF. This chain links TRBV2 with TRBJ1-2; TRBD1 agrees at 7 bases. Germline CDR1 is SNHLY and CDR2 is FYNNEI. The CDR3 length is 13 residues. V was clipped by 7 bases and J by 4 bases; unmatched bases: 6. Combining the CDR3 with reference TRBV2 and TRBJ1-2 gives the whole variable domain EPEVTQTPSHQVTQMGQEVILRCVPISNHLYFYWYRQILGQKVEFLVSFYNNEISEKSEIFDDQFSVERPDGSNFTLKIRSTKLEDSAMYFCASTRQGSYGYTFGSGTRLTVV.